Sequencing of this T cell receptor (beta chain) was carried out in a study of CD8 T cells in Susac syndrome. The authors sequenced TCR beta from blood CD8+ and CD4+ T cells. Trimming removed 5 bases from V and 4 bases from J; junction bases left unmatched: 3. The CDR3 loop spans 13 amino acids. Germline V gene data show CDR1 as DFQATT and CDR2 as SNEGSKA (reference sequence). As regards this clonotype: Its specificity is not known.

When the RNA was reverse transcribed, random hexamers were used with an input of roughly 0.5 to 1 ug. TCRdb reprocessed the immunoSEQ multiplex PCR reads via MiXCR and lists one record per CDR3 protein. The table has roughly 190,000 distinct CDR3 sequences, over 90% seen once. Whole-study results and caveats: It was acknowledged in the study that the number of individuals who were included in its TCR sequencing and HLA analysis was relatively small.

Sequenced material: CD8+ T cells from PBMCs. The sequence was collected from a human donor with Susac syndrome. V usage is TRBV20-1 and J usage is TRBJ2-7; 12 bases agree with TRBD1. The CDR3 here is CSALGQGAYEQYF. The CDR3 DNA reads TGCAGTGCTCTGGGACAGGGGGCTTACGAGCAGTACTTC.